This TCR beta chain emerged from a study of blood T cell repertoires in COVID-19. Background on the study: There were acute and convalescent COVID-19 samples, and they came from the United States, Italy and Spain. The analysed material was cDNA or gDNA that came from T cells, B-cell-depleted T cells, or PBMCs.

This clone was found once. In the study's own analysis: Cell counts per sample came from amplifying reference gene primers. The protocol was immunoSEQ multiplex PCR, while the TCRdb copy is restricted to in-frame clones and leaves out a portion. V, J and clone size were drawn from that table, and D and trimming were deduced from the DNA. The sample has approximately 62,000 clones, about 90% seen once; the top ten hold approximately 1.5%. The germline V gene encodes CDR1 SGHTA and CDR2 FQGTGA. V lost 0 bases, J lost 6 bases, and 9 bases lay in between. This CDR3 region has 14 residues. Source material: peripheral blood. The receptor comes from a man aged 55 to 70 with acute or convalescent COVID-19. The V call is TRBV7-3, the J call TRBJ2-1, with D perhaps matching TRBD2 (5 bases). CDR3 in DNA: TGTGCCAGCAGCTTAACCGGTAGCGCCAATGAGCAGTTCTTC. Its translation is CASSLTGSANEQFF.